This entry lists 5 T cell receptor beta chains sequenced from one sample in a study of blood T cells in healthy people across ages. Through a sample-barcoded 5' primer and a J-beta primer mix, a second PCR was run for roughly 6 to 11 cycles. TCRdb redid the calling of the 5' RACE reads with MiXCR, one entry per CDR3 protein. The sample includes hundreds of thousands of distinct CDR3 sequences, roughly 56% of them seen just once. The sequenced sample consisted of blood. These receptors originate from a man aged 35 to 55 in good health.

This rearrangement joins TRBV15 to TRBJ2-3, with unresolved D. The CDR3 is 15 amino acids. V was clipped by 0 bases and J by 7 bases, with 14 bases between them. CDR1 is LNHNV and CDR2 is YYDKDF in the germline V gene (reference sequence). CDR3 sequence: CATSRDRGSYYTQYF. The CDR3, as DNA: TGTGCCACCAGCAGAGATCGTGGCAGCTACTATACGCAGTATTTT. Full variable domain (outside the CDR3, taken from reference TRBV15 and TRBJ2-3): DAMVIQNPRYQVTQFGKPVTLSCSQTLNHNVMYWYQQKSSQAPKLLFHYYDKDFNNEADTPDNFQSRRPNTSFCFLDIRSPGLGDTAMYLCATSRDRGSYYTQYFGPGTRLTVL.

The chain couples TRBV2 to TRBJ1-6; 9 bases map to TRBD1. The CDR3 has 16 amino acids. Germline trimming cut 2 bases from V and 9 bases from J; bases unmatched to any gene: 8. The V gene's germline CDR1 is SNHLY and CDR2 FYNNEI. CDR3: CASSELGGTGSSPLHF. CDR3 sequence (DNA): TGTGCCAGCAGTGAATTGGGTGGGACAGGGTCTTCACCCCTCCACTTT.

This sequence joins TRBV6-5 and TRBJ2-7; either TRBD1 or TRBD2 may supply D (5 bases each). CDR1 MNHEY and CDR2 SVGAGI come from the germline V gene. This CDR3 spans 16 amino acids. Trimming stripped 6 bases from V and 2 bases from J, with 20 bases between. CDR3 sequence: CASSRAGTYGAYEQYF. The CDR3 nucleotides read TGTGCCAGCAGCCGGGCCGGGACCTATGGGGCCTACGAGCAGTACTTC.

The chain joins TRBV20-1 to TRBJ2-3, with 8 bases identical to TRBD1. This CDR3 region has 13 residues. The trim removed 0 bases at V and 14 bases at J, leaving 10 bases unmatched. Germline V gives CDR1 DFQATT, CDR2 SNEGSKA (reference sequence). The CDR3 sequence: CSARDWRQGWWYF. The CDR3 DNA follows: TGCAGTGCTAGAGATTGGAGACAGGGGTGGTGGTATTTT.

This clonotype has only a few counts. V and J are TRBV7-3 and TRBJ2-7; TRBD1 aligns across 7 bases. The V and J ends lost 5 bases and 2 bases, in that order; junction bases with no gene match: 18. This CDR3 is 18 amino acids long. Germline CDR1 and CDR2: SGHTA and FQGTGA. The CDR3 spells CASSPTERQTGLTYEQYF. The CDR3, as DNA: TGTGCCAGCAGCCCTACCGAAAGACAGACAGGGCTCACCTACGAGCAGTACTTC. Full variable domain (rest looked up from reference TRBV7-3 and TRBJ2-7): GAGVSQTPSNKVTEKGKYVELRCDPISGHTALYWYRQSLGQGPEFLIYFQGTGAADDSGLPNDRFFAVRPEGSVSTLKIQRTERGDSAVYLCASSPTERQTGLTYEQYFGPGTRLTVT.